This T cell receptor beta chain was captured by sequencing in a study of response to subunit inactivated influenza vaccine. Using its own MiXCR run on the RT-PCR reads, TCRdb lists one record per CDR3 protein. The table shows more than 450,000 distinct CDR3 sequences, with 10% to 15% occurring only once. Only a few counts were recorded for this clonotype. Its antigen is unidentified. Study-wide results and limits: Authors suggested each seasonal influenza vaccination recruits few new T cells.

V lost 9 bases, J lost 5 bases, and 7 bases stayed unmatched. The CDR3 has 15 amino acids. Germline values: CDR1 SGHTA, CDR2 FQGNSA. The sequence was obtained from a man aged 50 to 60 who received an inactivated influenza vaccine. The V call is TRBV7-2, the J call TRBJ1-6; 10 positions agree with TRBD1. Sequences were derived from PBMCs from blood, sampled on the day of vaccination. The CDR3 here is CASYRQGANNSPLHF. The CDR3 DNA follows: TGTGCCAGTTATCGACAGGGGGCAAATAATTCACCCCTCCACTTT.